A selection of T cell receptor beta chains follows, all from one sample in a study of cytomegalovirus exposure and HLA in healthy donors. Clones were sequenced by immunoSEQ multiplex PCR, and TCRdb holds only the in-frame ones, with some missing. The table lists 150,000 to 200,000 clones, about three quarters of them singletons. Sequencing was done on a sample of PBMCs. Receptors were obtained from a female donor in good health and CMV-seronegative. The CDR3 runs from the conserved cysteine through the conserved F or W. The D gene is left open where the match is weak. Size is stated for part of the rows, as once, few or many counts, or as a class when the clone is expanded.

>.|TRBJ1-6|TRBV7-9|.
TGTGCCAGCAGCTTAGCACACTCCTATAATTCACCCCTCCACTTT
CASSLAHSYNSPLHF
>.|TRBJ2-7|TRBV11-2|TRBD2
TGTGCCAGCAGCTCAATTAATCGAAAGCGGGGGGCAGCCTACGAGCAGTACTTC
CASSSINRKRGAAYEQYF
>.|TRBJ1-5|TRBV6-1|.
TGTGCCAGCAGTGAACATTGGCGCAATCAGCCCCAGCATTTT
CASSEHWRNQPQHF
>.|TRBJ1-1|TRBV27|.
TGTGCCAGCAGTTCCCAAATACATTCGCTGGCTTTCTTT
CASSSQIHSLAFF
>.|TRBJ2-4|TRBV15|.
TGTGCCACCAGCAGAGAACAGGGAAACAGTCAGTACTTC
CATSREQGNSQYF
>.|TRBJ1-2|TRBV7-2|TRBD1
TGTGCCAGCAGCGTGGGGACAGTTCGGGGCTATGGCTACACCTTC
CASSVGTVRGYGYTF
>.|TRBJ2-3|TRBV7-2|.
TGTGCCAGCAGCTTAGCGACCGGGAGACTTGTGGATACGCAGTATTTT
CASSLATGRLVDTQYF
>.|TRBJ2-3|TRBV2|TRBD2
TGTGCCAGCAGAATACTAGCGGGAGGGCCAGATACGCAGTATTTT
CASRILAGGPDTQYF
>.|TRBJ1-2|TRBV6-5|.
TGTGCCAGCAGTTCAACGGTACTACGGGGCTACACCTTC
CASSSTVLRGYTF
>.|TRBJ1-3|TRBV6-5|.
TGTGCCAGCAGTTACTCCGCAGGGATCTCTGGAAACACCATATATTTT
CASSYSAGISGNTIYF
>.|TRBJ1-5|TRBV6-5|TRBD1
TGTGCCAGCAGTCAGACAGGGAGCAATCAGCCCCAGCATTTT
CASSQTGSNQPQHF
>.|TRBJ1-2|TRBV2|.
TGTGCCAGCAGTGTAAAGGACAGTCTTTTCTTC
CASSVKDSLFF
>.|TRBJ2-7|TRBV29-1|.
TGCAGCGTTGTGGGGGGGCTCTCCTACGAGCAGTACTTC
CSVVGGLSYEQYF
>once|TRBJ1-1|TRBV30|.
TGTGCCTCGGGGAATGGGTTAGGGACTGAAGCTTTCTTT
CASGNGLGTEAFF
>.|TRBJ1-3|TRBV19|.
TGTGCCAGTAGTATAACGGCGGCCGGTAGCTCTGGAAACACCATATATTTT
CASSITAAGSSGNTIYF
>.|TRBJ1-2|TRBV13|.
TGTGCCAGCAGCTTAGGCCGGGTAGGTGGCTACACCTTC
CASSLGRVGGYTF
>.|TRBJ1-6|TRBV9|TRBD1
TGTGCCAGCAGCGAGAGGGACAGGGGAAATTCACCCCTCCACTTT
CASSERDRGNSPLHF
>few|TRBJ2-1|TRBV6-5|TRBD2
TGTGCCAGCTTCCCAGGCGGGGGGGCCGTGTTGTTCTTC
CASFPGGGAVLFF
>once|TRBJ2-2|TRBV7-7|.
TGTGCTAGCACCCCAGGAGGGAACACCGGGGAGCTGTTTTTT
CASTPGGNTGELFF
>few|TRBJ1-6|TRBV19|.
TGTGCAAGTACGGCAGGTTCAATCTCACCCCTCCACTTT
CASTAGSISPLHF
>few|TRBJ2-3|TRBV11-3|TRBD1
TGTGCCAGCAGCCAAGGGGGCGCGACAGATACGCAGTATTTT
CASSQGGATDTQYF
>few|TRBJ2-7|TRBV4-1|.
TGCGCCAGCAGCCAAGATGACTCCTCCTACGAGCAGTACTTC
CASSQDDSSYEQYF
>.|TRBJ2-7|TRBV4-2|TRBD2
TGTGCCAGCAGCCAAGAACCAGGACTAGTCCACGAGCAGTACTTC
CASSQEPGLVHEQYF
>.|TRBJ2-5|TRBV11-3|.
TGTGCCAGCAGCCGATTGGGAGGAGGCGGGACCCAGTACTTC
CASSRLGGGGTQYF
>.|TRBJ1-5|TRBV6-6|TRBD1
TGTGCCAGCAGTTACCCCCGGACAGGGTCGGAGCAGCCCCAGCATTTT
CASSYPRTGSEQPQHF
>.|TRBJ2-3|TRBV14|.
TGTGCCAGCAGCCCTACTACGGGGATGCTCACAGATACGCAGTATTTT
CASSPTTGMLTDTQYF
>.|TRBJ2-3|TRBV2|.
TGTGCCAGCAGTTTTAACCCTAGACAGGATTCCACAGATACGCAGTATTTT
CASSFNPRQDSTDTQYF
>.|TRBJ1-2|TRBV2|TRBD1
TGTGCCGGGGATTTCGACAGGGGGCCGGGAGGCTACACCTTC
CAGDFDRGPGGYTF
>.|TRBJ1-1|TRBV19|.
TGTGCCAGTCACAGCGGGGGTGAAGCTTTCTTT
CASHSGGEAFF
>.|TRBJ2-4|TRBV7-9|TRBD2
TGTGCCAGCGTCGGTAGCGAGGGACTAGCGGGGCAGGAGTACTTC
CASVGSEGLAGQEYF
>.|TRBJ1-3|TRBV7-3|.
TGTGCCAGCCGGGGGGCTGGAAACACCATATATTTT
CASRGAGNTIYF
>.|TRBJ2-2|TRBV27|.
TGTGCCAGCAGTTTTCAGGGGCGCGACACCGGGGAGCTGTTTTTT
CASSFQGRDTGELFF
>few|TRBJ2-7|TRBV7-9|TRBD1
TGTGCCAGCAGCTTAGGGACAGGATCCTTCTCCTACGAGCAGTACTTC
CASSLGTGSFSYEQYF
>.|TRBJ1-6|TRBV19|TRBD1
TGTGCCAGTAGTATAGATCGAGGGACAGCCTATAATTCACCCCTCCACTTT
CASSIDRGTAYNSPLHF
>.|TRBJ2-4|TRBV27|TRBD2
TGTGCCAGCAGTGTCTCCGTTTCTAGCGGGGGCCAAAGTGCCAAAAACAGTCAGTACTTC
CASSVSVSSGGQSAKNSQYF
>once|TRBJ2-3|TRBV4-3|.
TGCGCCAGCAGCCCCCGAGGTATCGGGGGAGGAACAGATACGCAGTATTTT
CASSPRGIGGGTDTQYF
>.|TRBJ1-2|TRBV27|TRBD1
TGTGCCAGCATGCATCAGGACAGGGAGGCGGACGGCTACACCTTC
CASMHQDREADGYTF
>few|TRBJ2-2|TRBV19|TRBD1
TGTGCCAGCTCCCCTTACCGGGACAGGGGACGAACCGGGGAGCTGTTTTTT
CASSPYRDRGRTGELFF
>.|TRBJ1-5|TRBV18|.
TGTGCCAGCTCCACGGAGTTTAGCAATCAGCCCCAGCATTTT
CASSTEFSNQPQHF
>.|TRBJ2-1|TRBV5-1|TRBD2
TGCGCCAGCAGTAGCGGGGTAATCAACAATGAGCAGTTCTTC
CASSSGVINNEQFF
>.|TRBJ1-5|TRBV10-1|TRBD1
TGCGCCAGCAGTGAGCCCCTATCAATGGACAGGGATGGGGATCAGCCCCAGCATTTT
CASSEPLSMDRDGDQPQHF
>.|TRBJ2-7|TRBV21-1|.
TGTGCCAGCAGCCCTTACCATCGCAGACAGTACGAGCAGTACTTC
CASSPYHRRQYEQYF
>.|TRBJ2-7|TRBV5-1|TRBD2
TGCGCCAGCAGCTTCCAAGCGGGGGCCTCCTACGAGCAGTACTTC
CASSFQAGASYEQYF
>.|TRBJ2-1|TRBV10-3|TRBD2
TGTGCCATCAGTGGGACTAGCGGGAGGGATTACAATGAGCAGTTCTTC
CAISGTSGRDYNEQFF
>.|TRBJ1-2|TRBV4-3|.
TGCGCCAGCAGCCAAGGGACAGCGAAACTCACAAACTATGGCTACACCTTC
CASSQGTAKLTNYGYTF
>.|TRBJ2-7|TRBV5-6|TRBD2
TGTGCCAGCAGCTCAGCCGCTAGCGGGAACCGGGACGAGCAGTACTTC
CASSSAASGNRDEQYF
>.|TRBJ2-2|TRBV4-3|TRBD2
TGCGCCAGCAGCCCCGAGACTAGCGGGGGGTATGGGATCACCGGGGAGCTGTTTTTT
CASSPETSGGYGITGELFF
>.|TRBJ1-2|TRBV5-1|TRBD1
TGCGCCAGCAGCACAGGGGGCGATCATGGCTACACCTTC
CASSTGGDHGYTF
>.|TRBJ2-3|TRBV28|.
TGTGCCAGCAGGACTGCCGCCAGAACAGATACGCAGTATTTT
CASRTAARTDTQYF
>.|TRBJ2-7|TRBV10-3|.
TGTGCCATCAGTGACGCGGGTTACGAGCAGTACTTC
CAISDAGYEQYF
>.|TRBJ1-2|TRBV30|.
TGTGCCTGGAGTCTCATAGACTATGGCTACACCTTC
CAWSLIDYGYTF
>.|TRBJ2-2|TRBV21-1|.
TGTGCCAGCAGCAAGGGGCAGGGCACCGGGGAGCTGTTTTTT
CASSKGQGTGELFF
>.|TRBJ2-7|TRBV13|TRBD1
TGTGCCAGCACCATGGGACAGGGGGCCGGCGAGCAGTACTTC
CASTMGQGAGEQYF
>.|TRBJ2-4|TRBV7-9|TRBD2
TGTGCCAGCAGCTTCATCCTGGGGACTAGCGGGGTTAAAAACAGTCAGTACTTC
CASSFILGTSGVKNSQYF
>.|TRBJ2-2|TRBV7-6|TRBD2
TGTGCCAGCAGCAACCGACTAGCGGGAGTGGCGAGTTCCGGGGAGCTGTTTTTT
CASSNRLAGVASSGELFF
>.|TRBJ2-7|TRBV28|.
TGTGCCAGCAGTTTACTCCAAAACGGCGAGCAGTACTTC
CASSLLQNGEQYF
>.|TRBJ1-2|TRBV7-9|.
TGTGCCAGCAGCTATGACAGCTATGGCTACACCTTC
CASSYDSYGYTF
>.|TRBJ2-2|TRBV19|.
TGTGCCAGTAATGCAGACTATCGCGGGGAGCTGTTTTTT
CASNADYRGELFF
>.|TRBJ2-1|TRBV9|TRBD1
TGTGCCAGCAGCGTAGTGGTACAGGGGATTTACAATGAGCAGTTCTTC
CASSVVVQGIYNEQFF
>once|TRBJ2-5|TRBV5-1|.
TGCGCCAGCAGCCCCCCCCCTTTAGAGACCCAGTACTTC
CASSPPPLETQYF